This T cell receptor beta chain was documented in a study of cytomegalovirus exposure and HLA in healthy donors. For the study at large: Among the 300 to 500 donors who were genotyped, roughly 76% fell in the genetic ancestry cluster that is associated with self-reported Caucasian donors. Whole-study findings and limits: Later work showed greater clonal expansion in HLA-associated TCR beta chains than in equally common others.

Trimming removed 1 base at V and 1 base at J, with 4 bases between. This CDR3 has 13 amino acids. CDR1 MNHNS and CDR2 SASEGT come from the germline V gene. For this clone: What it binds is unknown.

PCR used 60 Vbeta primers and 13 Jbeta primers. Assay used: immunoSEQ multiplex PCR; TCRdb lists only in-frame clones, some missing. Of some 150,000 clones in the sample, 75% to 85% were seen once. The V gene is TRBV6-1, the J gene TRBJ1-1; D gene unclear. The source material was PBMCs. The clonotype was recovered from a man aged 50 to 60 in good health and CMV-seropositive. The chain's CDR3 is CASSEGGNTEAFF. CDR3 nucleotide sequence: TGTGCCAGCAGTGAAGGAGGGAACACTGAAGCTTTCTTT.